This T cell receptor beta chain is drawn from a study of regulatory T cells in long-lasting Graves disease. Findings and limits, study-wide: Public clonotype sharing was higher in persistent than newly diagnosed patients. Persistent disease samples used TRBV28, TRBJ1-2 and TRBJ2-5 preferentially.

The time point: newly diagnosed GD, antithyroid drugs for less than 3 months. Extracted RNA from PBMCs served as the source of the TCR library. CDR3 length: 13 residues. Per germline, CDR1 SQVTM and CDR2 ANQGSEA. Relying on iRepertoire HTBI primers and Arm-PCR of CDR3 regions, the team built TCR beta libraries. TCRdb re-called the multiplex PCR reads through MiXCR, storing one row per CDR3 protein. The profile shows 350,000 to 500,000 distinct CDR3 sequences, 11% to 15% of them singletons. This clonotype was recorded at least ten times. The antigen is undetermined. The junction and the germline gene differ at one end; a read error may be behind it. Separately, the same data were catalogued under a study of T cells in Graves' hyperthyroidism and ophthalmopathy. That publication notes: Before onset, ophthalmopathy was predicted by the model a median about six months earlier.

The rearrangement links TRBV29-1 to TRBJ1-5, with D perhaps matching TRBD1 (6 bases). The specimen comprised peripheral blood mononuclear cells (PBMCs), sampled at new diagnosis, from a patient treated with antithyroid drugs. This TCR was sampled from a woman in her forties or fifties with Graves disease. CDR3 nucleotide sequence: TGCAGTGTTGGGGAGGGGGACAATCAGCCCCAGCATTTT. Protein product: CSVGEGDNQPQHF. Drawing the rest from reference TRBV29-1 and TRBJ1-5, the complete variable domain is SAVISQKPSRDICQRGTSLTIQCQVDSQVTMMFWYRQQPGQSLTLIATANQGSEATYESGFVIDKFPISRPNLTFSTLTVSNMSPEDSSIYLCSVGEGDNQPQHFGDGTRLSIL.